The TCR beta chain under discussion was sequenced for a study of blood T cell repertoires in COVID-19. Background on the study: Specimens from acute and convalescent COVID-19 originated in the United States, Italy and Spain. T cells, B-cell-depleted T cells, or PBMCs supplied cDNA or gDNA.

Germline V gene data show CDR1 as MDHEN and CDR2 as SYDVKM. This CDR3 spans 15 amino acids. After removal of 8 bases from V and 0 bases from J, the junction contained 6 bases not matched to a gene. Methods used by the authors: Reference gene primer amplification in the assay estimated nucleated cell counts. The data were produced by immunoSEQ multiplex PCR, yet TCRdb's version contains in-frame clones alone and is incomplete. That table is the source of V, J and clone size, and D and trimming were worked out from the DNA. The table lists under 85,000 clones, approximately 86% of them singletons. The source of this sequence is a human donor in a cohort sampled during active COVID-19. Sequencing was performed on peripheral blood. The chain carries TRBV28 and TRBJ2-7; TRBD2 matches 11 bases. The CDR3 coding sequence is TGTGCCAGCGGAATCGGGACTAGCGGCTCCTACGAGCAGTACTTC. This sequence encodes CASGIGTSGSYEQYF.